The T cell receptor (beta chain) described here comes from a study of control samples from healthy donors and cancer patients. Trimming stripped 1 base from V and 6 bases from J, with 17 bases between. The CDR3 sequence is 16 residues long. Germline lookup yields CDR1 SGHRS and CDR2 YFSETQ. Assay: immunoSEQ multiplex PCR; the TCRdb copy retains only in-frame clones and omits some. The sample shows about 210,000 clones, and more than 2% sits with its ten largest clones. The receptor was derived from a woman in her thirties in good health. The gene calls are TRBV5-1 and TRBJ2-1, with D possibly TRBD2 on 6 matching bases. Material: blood. DNA of the CDR3: TGCGCCAGCAGCTTGACTTTGACTAGACTGGGCAATGAGCAGTTCTTC. It codes for CASSLTLTRLGNEQFF. The full variable domain, rest sourced from reference TRBV5-1 and TRBJ2-1, is KAGVTQTPRYLIKTRGQQVTLSCSPISGHRSVSWYQQTPGQGLQFLFEYFSETQRNKGNFPGRFSGRQFSNSRSEMNVSTLELGDSALYLCASSLTLTRLGNEQFFGPGTRLTVL.